This TCR beta chain was profiled in a study of blood T cells in healthy people across ages. The study, taken as a whole, reports: Per-million-T-cell TCR beta diversity fell roughly linearly with age.

Using a J-beta primer mix together with a sample-barcoded 5' primer, a second PCR was run for roughly 6 to 12 cycles. TCRdb called the 5' RACE reads again in MiXCR, with one record for every CDR3 protein. The sample has fewer than 2,000,000 distinct CDR3 sequences, roughly two fifths seen once. Remarks on this clonotype: Its antigen is as yet unknown.

Looked up from germline, CDR1 is SGHRS and CDR2 is YFSETQ. The CDR3 runs 17 residues. V was shortened by 3 bases and J by 6 bases, with 23 bases between the two germline ends. This chain links TRBV5-1 with TRBJ2-3; D unresolved. The source material was blood. This TCR was recovered from a human donor in good health. The CDR3: CASSSQRNRWLWDTQYF. For the CDR3, the DNA is TGCGCCAGCAGCTCACAACGAAACAGATGGTTGTGGGATACGCAGTATTTT.